This T cell receptor (beta chain) was identified during a study of post-analysis software for immune sequencing data (dated by TCRdb to about 2015). Regarding the complete study: Recorded disease courses included relapsing-remitting, secondary progressive and progressive-relapsing multiple sclerosis, with some patients lacking subtype annotation. The patient repertoires were compared against 11 previously published healthy control repertoires obtained from donors aged 6 to 25 years. A subset of samples was prepared in parallel using single-end sample barcoding, then pooled and co-amplified after Illumina adapter ligation.

Libraries came from PCR. These reads were obtained on an Illumina HiSeq 2500. Unique molecular identifiers were incorporated into TCR beta cDNA libraries to reduce PCR and sequencing biases. Per 1 to 10 million input T cells, roughly 500,000 cDNA molecules were obtained, such that each molecule approximated one T cell. Patient libraries were prepared and sequenced with the same protocol used for the earlier healthy control dataset. Samples belonging to the same batch were prepared together, multiplexed and sequenced on a shared HiSeq lane. In the authors' own workflow: MIGEC handled the raw barcoded reads, throwing out single-read molecular identifier groups before consensus assembly and CDR3 extraction. Clonotype tables were post-analysed with VDJtools, normalizing diversity by down-sampling all datasets to the smallest sample size. In repertoire overlap clustering, CDR3 amino acid sequences, but not nucleotide sequences, were matched to correct batch-related cross-sample contamination. Using fastp trimming at Q25 and MiXCR clonotype assembly, TCRdb reanalyzed the public sequencing data and kept in-frame beta chains. Under each unique CDR3 protein, matching rows form one entry showing the most common genes and DNA. The V and J calls reflect TCRdb's pipeline rather than the authors' work. This sample gives about 200,000 distinct CDR3 sequences in total; 29% of them show up just once. The biggest ten clones account for less than 4% of the sample.

Broader findings and caveats from the paper: Direct clustering with F measure revealed strong co-clustering of samples prepared in the same batch, which led to a batch-effect correction. Significantly lower normalized Chao1 diversity was found in multiple sclerosis patients than in controls, suggesting substantial peripheral T-cell clonal expansion. The control group was slightly older than the multiple sclerosis patient group. Several TRBV segments, including TRBV5-6, TRBV5-1 and TRBV20-1, were significantly more frequent in patients than controls.

V is shortened by 0 bases, J by 6 bases, and the region joining them spans 16 bases. Measured from the cysteine to the phenylalanine, the CDR3 is 16 residues long. The sequence is cut down to CDR3 DNA, 48 bases in frame from base 1. The germline V gene (reference sequence) specifies MNHNY as CDR1 and SVGAGI as CDR2. This clonotype was detected many times. Its binding antigen is unknown. Per-nucleotide qualities are absent, and no much larger clonotype sits a single base away. To demonstrate the VDJtools post-analysis software, the study profiled TCR beta repertoires from the peripheral blood of about 13 young patients with multiple sclerosis. The patients with multiple sclerosis were children and adolescents between roughly 6 and 16 years of age.

The TCR originated in a girl aged 2-17 years with multiple sclerosis. The sequencing input was blood. The chain was built from TRBV6-6 and TRBJ2-3; TRBD2 could be the D gene, as 5 bases match. The CDR3 has the sequence CASSYSRDTPNDTQYF. The sequenced DNA is TGTGCCAGCAGTTACTCACGGGATACCCCCAACGATACGCAGTATTTT.